A selection of T cell receptor beta chains follows, all from one sample in a study of T-cell reconstitution after alpha-beta-depleted transplantation in children. TCRdb re-derived calls from the PCR reads in MiXCR, one entry per CDR3 protein. The table records a few hundred thousand distinct CDR3 sequences, about 16% of them present only once. This specimen was PBMCs, mostly from graft donor cells, taken 360 days after TCRalphabeta/CD19-depleted stem cell transplant. The receptors derive from a boy under two years old who had a stem cell transplant for Wiskott-Aldrich syndrome, so the T cells may come from the graft donor. Each CDR3 is given with its conserved first and last residue. Each record gives: D gene, CDR3 length, clone size, J gene, V gene, CDR3 protein, CDR3 DNA. The D gene is left open where the match is weak. A clone size is listed for some rows: how often the clone was seen (once, few, many), or a class if it is expanded.

>TRBD1|14|NA|TRBJ2-7|TRBV6-1
CASSHKTGSYEQYF
TGTGCCAGCAGCCACAAGACAGGGTCCTACGAGCAGTACTTC
>NA|18|many|TRBJ2-4|TRBV5-1
CASSLPPTGFGAKNIQYF
TGCGCCAGCAGCTTGCCCCCCACAGGGTTTGGGGCCAAAAACATTCAGTACTTC
>TRBD2|19|few|TRBJ2-1|TRBV11-1
CASSSWTSGRPSSYNEQFF
TGTGCCAGCAGCTCTTGGACTAGCGGGCGCCCGAGCTCCTACAATGAGCAGTTCTTC
>TRBD1|16|many|TRBJ2-5|TRBV5-8
CASSLRQGIWQETQYF
TGTGCCAGCAGCTTGCGACAGGGGATTTGGCAAGAGACCCAGTACTTC
>NA|14|few|TRBJ2-3|TRBV20-1
CSAREGGNTDTQYF
TGCAGTGCTAGAGAAGGGGGGAACACAGATACGCAGTATTTT
>NA|12|many|TRBJ2-1|TRBV5-1
CASSFLAGGQFF
TGCGCCAGCAGCTTCCTCGCCGGTGGACAGTTCTTC
>TRBD1|15|NA|TRBJ1-3|TRBV7-2
CASSLEGGQINTIYF
TGTGCCAGCAGCTTAGAGGGGGGACAGATAAACACCATATATTTT
>NA|11|few|TRBJ2-2|TRBV10-3
CATHGTGELFF
TGTGCCACTCACGGGACCGGGGAGCTGTTTTTT
>TRBD2|13|few|TRBJ2-1|TRBV25-1
CASSYLAGLSQFF
TGTGCCAGCAGTTACTTAGCGGGGCTCTCCCAGTTCTTC
>TRBD1|16|NA|TRBJ2-7|TRBV18
CASSPTKGQGATEQYF
TGTGCCAGCTCACCTACAAAGGGACAGGGGGCGACCGAGCAGTACTTC
>NA|12|few|TRBJ2-3|TRBV7-9
CASRRGGDTQYF
TGTGCCAGCAGACGAGGAGGGGATACGCAGTATTTT
>TRBD1|15|NA|TRBJ2-3|TRBV27
CASKVWDRGTDTQYF
TGTGCCAGCAAAGTTTGGGACAGGGGCACAGATACGCAGTATTTT
>NA|15|few|TRBJ2-1|TRBV10-3
CAISTLVSSYNEQFF
TGTGCCATCAGTACTTTAGTCTCCTCGTACAATGAGCAGTTCTTC
>TRBD2|16|NA|TRBJ2-7|TRBV7-2
CASSLVAGESSYEQYF
TGTGCCAGCAGCTTAGTTGCGGGAGAAAGCTCCTACGAGCAGTACTTC
>TRBD1|14|NA|TRBJ2-3|TRBV20-1
CSASGTGGTDTQYF
TGCAGTGCCTCCGGGACAGGGGGGACAGATACGCAGTATTTT
>TRBD1|14|few|TRBJ2-1|TRBV27
CASSSQGAGDEQFF
TGTGCCAGCAGTTCACAGGGGGCTGGGGATGAGCAGTTCTTC
>NA|14|NA|TRBJ1-4|TRBV7-9
CASSPPVGNEKLFF
TGTGCCAGCAGCCCCCCGGTGGGAAATGAAAAACTGTTTTTT
>TRBD2|16|NA|TRBJ2-3|TRBV6-5
CASSYPIAGSTDTQYF
TGTGCCAGCAGTTACCCTATAGCGGGGTCCACAGATACGCAGTATTTT
>NA|15|few|TRBJ2-1|TRBV10-3
CAISERGGGYNEQFF
TGTGCCATCAGTGAGAGGGGTGGGGGCTACAATGAGCAGTTCTTC
>NA|12|NA|TRBJ1-2|TRBV29-1
CSDQQGPYGYTF
TGCAGCGATCAACAGGGCCCCTATGGCTACACCTTC
>NA|14|few|TRBJ1-3|TRBV5-5
CASSTDRPLNTIYF
TGTGCCAGCAGCACTGACAGGCCTTTAAACACCATATATTTT
>TRBD1|14|NA|TRBJ2-7|TRBV6-2/TRBV6-3
CASSSGQDPYEQYF
TGTGCCAGCAGTTCGGGACAGGACCCCTACGAGCAGTACTTC
>TRBD1|12|NA|TRBJ1-2|TRBV6-5
CASRGQGYGYTF
TGTGCCAGCAGGGGACAGGGCTATGGCTACACCTTC
>NA|14|few|TRBJ1-6|TRBV12-3/TRBV12-4
CASGFWGLSSPLHF
TGTGCCAGCGGGTTCTGGGGGCTAAGCTCACCCCTCCACTTT
>TRBD2|15|NA|TRBJ2-3|TRBV4-3
CASSLRTASGYTQYF
TGCGCCAGCAGCTTACGAACCGCTAGCGGTTATACGCAGTATTTT
>NA|14|many|TRBJ2-7|TRBV6-2/TRBV6-3
CASSYQGTSYEQYF
TGTGCCAGCAGTTATCAAGGGACGTCCTACGAGCAGTACTTC
>TRBD1|16|many|TRBJ2-1|TRBV25-1
CASSILTGTQRNEQFF
TGTGCCAGCTCAATACTGACAGGGACCCAGAGGAATGAGCAGTTCTTC
>TRBD1|16|NA|TRBJ1-6|TRBV12-3/TRBV12-4
CASSPKNTGVWSPLHF
TGTGCCAGCAGTCCAAAGAATACAGGGGTCTGGTCACCCCTCCACTTT
>TRBD2|19|NA|TRBJ2-2|TRBV24-1
CATSGGSWLAGENTGELFF
TGTGCCACCAGTGGGGGTAGTTGGCTAGCGGGAGAAAATACCGGGGAGCTGTTTTTT
>TRBD1|15|NA|TRBJ2-5|TRBV24-1
CATSDTTGVQETQYF
TGTGCCACCAGTGATACTACAGGGGTCCAAGAGACCCAGTACTTC
>NA|14|NA|TRBJ1-1|TRBV12-3/TRBV12-4
CASSFRVGKTEAFF
TGTGCCAGCAGTTTTAGGGTAGGAAAGACTGAAGCTTTCTTT
>TRBD1|14|few|TRBJ1-2|TRBV7-2
CASSPYRGNYGYTF
TGTGCCAGCAGCCCATACAGGGGGAACTATGGCTACACCTTC